This T cell receptor (beta chain) was observed in a study of blood T cell repertoires in COVID-19. Overall study context: The origin of the acute and convalescent COVID-19 samples was the United States, Italy and Spain. PBMCs, B-cell-depleted T cells, or T cells provided the cDNA or gDNA that made up the material.

Authors' processing steps: Estimates of nucleated cell counts were drawn from the amplification of reference gene primers. This table comes from immunoSEQ multiplex PCR, and its TCRdb copy is limited to in-frame clones, with some not included. The DNA gave D and trimming, while V, J and clone size come from that table. The table records 53,000 or so clones, about four fifths of them present only once. In germline, CDR1 is SEHNR, CDR2 FQNEAQ (reference sequence). The CDR3 has 13 amino acids. Trimming removed 5 bases at V and 4 bases at J, with 11 bases between. Sequencing input: peripheral blood. This sequence joins TRBV7-9 and TRBJ1-2; unclear D gene. The clonotype was recovered from a man between 65 and 79 years old with active COVID-19. In DNA form, the CDR3 reads TGTGCCAGCAGCCTAGGACGGGGCTATGGCTACACCTTC. Its protein is CASSLGRGYGYTF.